Each of the 8 T cell receptor beta chains below was sequenced from the same sample in a study of shared clonotypes between healthy human individuals. Only in-frame clones appear in the TCRdb table, and some are missing; sequencing was by immunoSEQ multiplex PCR. The sample includes about 680,000 clones, roughly 73% of them seen just once. Material: memory CD4+ T cells sorted from blood. Subset denoted: CD45RA-negative fraction. These receptors all stem from a woman aged 25 to 39 in good health.

On this clone: Additional DNA sequences in this sample encode the identical CDR3. This sequence joins TRBV28 and TRBJ2-5; D is unresolved. Germline-derived CDR1 and CDR2 are MDHEN and SYDVKM. The CDR3 has 13 residues. V shed 1 base and J shed 5 bases, with 8 bases lying between them. The CDR3 protein is CASSLSGAETQYF. As DNA, the CDR3 is TGTGCCAGCAGTTTATCCGGTGCGGAGACCCAGTACTTC.

This chain uses TRBV6-5 with TRBJ2-2; D is unresolved. Germline CDR1 reads MNHEY; CDR2 reads SVGAGI. The CDR3 is made up of 14 amino acids. V gave up 2 bases and J gave up 4 bases, with 8 bases separating them. In DNA, the CDR3 is TGTGCCAGCAGTTACGATTCGGGCACCGGGGAGCTGTTTTTT. Its translation: CASSYDSGTGELFF.

This clone has at least ten counts. The V call is TRBV5-4, the J call TRBJ2-1; no clear D gene. Trimming removed 4 bases from V and 9 bases from J, with 14 bases in between. The CDR3 has 13 amino acids. The V gene's germline CDR1 is SGHNT and CDR2 YYREEE (reference sequence). In DNA, the CDR3 is TGTGCCAGCAGCCCGGCTAGTTCGAGTGAGCAGTTCTTC. Amino acids: CASSPASSSEQFF.

This clone was detected only a few times. Written as DNA, the CDR3 is TGTGCCAGCAGTGAGGTTCGTCATACTAATGAAAAACTGTTTTTT. As protein: CASSEVRHTNEKLFF. This rearrangement joins TRBV6-1 to TRBJ1-4; no firm D call. From germline, CDR1 is MNHNS and CDR2 SASEGT. The CDR3 spans 15 residues. Trimming removed 3 bases from V and 2 bases from J, with 10 bases in between.

This clone was seen at least ten times. V usage is TRBV6-1 and J usage is TRBJ2-3; TRBD1 might be the D (6 bases). This CDR3 spans 15 amino acids. In germline, CDR1 is MNHNS, CDR2 SASEGT. V gave up 2 bases and J gave up 0 bases, with 9 bases separating them. The CDR3 is CASSERGYSTDTQYF. CDR3 coding DNA: TGTGCCAGCAGTGAAAGGGGGTATAGCACAGATACGCAGTATTTT.

The rearrangement links TRBV2 to TRBJ1-1, with D possibly being TRBD1 (5 bases). V lost 3 bases, J lost 7 bases, and 12 bases lay in between. CDR1 SNHLY and CDR2 FYNNEI come from the germline V gene. This CDR3 has 13 residues. CDR3 bases: TGTGCCAGCAGTGATCTAGGGGAGTATGAAGCTTTCTTT. Translation: CASSDLGEYEAFF.

The chain employs TRBV9 and TRBJ2-7; D may be TRBD1 or TRBD2 (5 bases each). CDR1 is SGDLS and CDR2 is YYNGEE in the germline V gene. The V end lost 0 bases, the J end lost 1 base, and 11 bases lay between the germline ends. The CDR3 contains 15 residues. The CDR3 is CASSVGGRMSYEQYF. The CDR3 DNA sequence: TGTGCCAGCAGCGTAGGGGGACGAATGTCCTACGAGCAGTACTTC.

This clone was seen at least ten times. The chain is built from TRBV28 and TRBJ2-7, with 8 bases that match TRBD2. V was pared by 6 bases and J by 4 bases, with 11 bases of the junction left unmatched. Germline-derived CDR1 and CDR2 are MDHEN and SYDVKM. The CDR3 sequence is 15 residues long. The CDR3 DNA reads TGTGCCAGCAGCACAAGCGGGAGCCCCGGGTACGAGCAGTACTTC. As protein: CASSTSGSPGYEQYF. Looking up the rest from reference TRBV28 and TRBJ2-7 gives the full variable domain: DVKVTQSSRYLVKRTGEKVFLECVQDMDHENMFWYRQDPGLGLRLIYFSYDVKMKEKGDIPEGYSVSREKKERFSLILESASTNQTSMYLCASSTSGSPGYEQYFGPGTRLTVT.